This paragraph covers one T cell receptor beta chain sequence. Which antigen it targets is not known. Base quality data are lacking; no much larger clone is found one base away. For this chain, trimming is 3 bases at the V end and 1 base at the J end, and the number of junction bases without a gene match is 3. According to the germline V gene, CDR1 reads ENHRY and CDR2 reads SYGVKD. Its CDR3 holds 14 amino acids, cysteine through phenylalanine. Solely the CDR3 DNA is kept, with 42 bases framed from the first base. This sample stems from a study of blood T cells in healthy people across ages (dated by TCRdb to the mid-2010s). Broadly, across the study: In model experiments, template switching captured roughly one uniquely barcoded TCR beta cDNA molecule for every two T cells. Two additional independent replicas of 1 million unique cDNA reads from the same blood draw were analyzed for two donors (one aged 18 to 29 and one aged 80 or older). To avoid experimental bias, donors of different ages were distributed randomly across sequencing lanes. The donors were split into four age groups: young (average around 16 years), middle-aged (roughly 40), aged (approximately 59) and long-lived (under 85). Age-related changes in TCR beta repertoire diversity were measured in the study by deep sequencing normalized with unique cDNA molecular identifiers.

Systemically healthy Caucasian individuals from Russia, 35 to 50 in total and aged about 6 to 95 years, were included as donors. Each donor gave ten milliliters of peripheral blood, drawn into EDTA-treated Vacutainer tubes. PBMCs were isolated by Ficoll-Paque density-gradient centrifugation, with at least 7 million obtained per sample. Total RNA was extracted from PBMCs with Trizol reagent, with at least 6 micrograms obtained per sample. Naive CD45RAhigh/CD27high T cell percentages were measured by flow cytometry on a PBMC aliquot from every donor. Library preparation employed 5' RACE. Sequenced using an Illumina HiSeq 2500. The second PCR ran for about 6 to 12 cycles and used a J-beta primer mix along with a sample-barcoded 5' primer. Each TCR beta cDNA molecule received a unique molecular identifier from a template-switch 5' adaptor carrying 12 random nucleotides. Each sample yielded at least 2.5 million CDR3-containing paired-end reads. First-strand cDNA synthesis was performed from all RNA using the Mint cDNA synthesis kit, with priming by a TRBC-specific oligonucleotide. All cDNA was treated with uracil-DNA glycosylase and then went through a first 18-cycle PCR with the universal primers M1SS and BC2_uni_R. The paper's data handling went like this. Normalization of each sample was performed by random selection of 1 million high-quality reads, each carrying a distinct molecular identifier. Reads with shared molecular identifiers were discarded instead of being binned into consensus sequences. MiTCR, with a Q25 quality threshold and the strictest error-elimination algorithm, was used for CDR3 identification, clonotype clustering and error correction. A nonparametric unseen species model with Euler transformation was used to estimate a lower bound on total TCR beta diversity. Clones were called with MiXCR by TCRdb after fastp trimmed the public reads at Q25, and only in-frame beta chains were retained. When rows share a CDR3 protein, they turn into one entry using the most common DNA and genes. It is TCRdb's table, rather than the study itself, that gives the V and J calls and clone size. The sample table contains about 1.7 million distinct CDR3 sequences; only one count was recorded for 25% to 30% of them. The top ten clones comprise around 7.7% of the sample.

The research as a whole found: Bulk unsorted PBMC profiling prevented conclusive comparison of naive and antigen-experienced compartments. Compared with the aged group, the long-lived group had more naive CD4+ T cells, fewer expanded clones and increased TCR diversity, suggesting age selection. As age increased, observed TCR beta diversity per million T cells dropped in a roughly linear way, and a significant reduction was already evident by age around 41. Estimates of total diversity based on one million sequenced T cells were regarded as lower bounds and as underestimates. Donor CMV infection status was unknown, potentially confounding age-related changes in expanded clonotypes. A strong correlation was found between observed TCR beta diversity and the percentage of naive T cells measured by flow cytometry.

The sequence joins TRBV10-3 to TRBJ2-7, with TRBD1 matching 7 junction bases. The receptor comes from a woman aged 25 to 39 in good health. Sequencing was performed on blood. Here the CDR3 is given as CAISDPGQSYEQYF. The bases read TGTGCCATCAGTGACCCGGGACAGTCCTACGAGCAGTACTTC.